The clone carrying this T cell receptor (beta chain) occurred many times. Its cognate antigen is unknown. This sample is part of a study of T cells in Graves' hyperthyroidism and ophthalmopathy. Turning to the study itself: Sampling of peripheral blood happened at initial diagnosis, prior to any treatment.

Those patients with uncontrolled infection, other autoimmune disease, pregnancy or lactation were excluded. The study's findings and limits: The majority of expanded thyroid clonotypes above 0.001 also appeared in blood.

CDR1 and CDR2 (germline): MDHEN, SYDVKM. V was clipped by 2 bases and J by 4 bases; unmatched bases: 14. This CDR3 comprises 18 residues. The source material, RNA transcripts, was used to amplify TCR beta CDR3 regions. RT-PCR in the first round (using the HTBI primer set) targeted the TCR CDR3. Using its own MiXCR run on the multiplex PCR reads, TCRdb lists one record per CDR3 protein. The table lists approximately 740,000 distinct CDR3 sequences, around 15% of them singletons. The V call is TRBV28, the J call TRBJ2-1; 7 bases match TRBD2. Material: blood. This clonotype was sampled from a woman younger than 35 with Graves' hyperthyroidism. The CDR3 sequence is CASSLQGEGGPRYNEQFF. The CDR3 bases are TGTGCCAGCAGTTTACAAGGTGAGGGAGGGCCGAGGTACAATGAGCAGTTCTTC.